The rows below give T cell receptor beta chains drawn from one sample of a study of response to subunit inactivated influenza vaccine. TCRdb re-derived calls from the RT-PCR reads in MiXCR, one entry per CDR3 protein. The sample yields approximately 530,000 distinct CDR3 sequences, 6% to 9% seen once. Here the sequenced sample was PBMCs from blood, taken less than 30 months after vaccination. The receptors derive from a man aged 50 to 69 who received an inactivated influenza vaccine. The CDR3 runs from the conserved cysteine through the conserved F or W. D genes are given only for firm matches.

D gene | J gene | V gene | CDR3 protein
NA | TRBJ1-1 | TRBV20-1 | CSAEASLNTEAFF
TRBD1 | TRBJ1-2 | TRBV5-1 | CASSRENGQDGYTF
NA | TRBJ1-2 | TRBV5-6 | CASSFYLNGGYTF
NA | TRBJ2-1 | TRBV7-2 | CASSLVGSKPNNEQFF
TRBD1 | TRBJ1-4 | TRBV15 | CATSRVIGRGTEKLFF
TRBD1 | TRBJ2-7 | TRBV10-3 | CAIRTGDSTAAYEQYF
NA | TRBJ2-2 | TRBV18 | CASSPSAANTGELFF
NA | TRBJ1-5 | TRBV4-1 | CASSQVGLNQPQHF
NA | TRBJ1-1 | TRBV3-1 | CASSQDGMNTEAFF
NA | TRBJ2-2 | TRBV2 | CASSGGGPNTGELFF
NA | TRBJ2-1 | TRBV5-6 | CASSYDSLAGQGQFF
NA | TRBJ2-7 | TRBV7-6 | CASSLRAGYEGYEQYF
NA | TRBJ2-1 | TRBV20-1 | CSASGRDYNEQFF
TRBD2 | TRBJ2-5 | TRBV5-4 | CASSPGLAGVSETQYF
TRBD1 | TRBJ1-1 | TRBV14 | CASSRDRAGWFSEAFF
NA | TRBJ2-3 | TRBV28 | CASSFSPTGLDTQYF
NA | TRBJ1-5 | TRBV20-1 | CSASHLNRRSNNQPQHF
NA | TRBJ2-3 | TRBV29-1 | CSVFPREFTDTQYF
NA | TRBJ2-7 | TRBV5-1 | CASSSLGGEQYF
NA | TRBJ2-7 | TRBV7-8 | CASSFPNRTATGFEQYF
NA | TRBJ1-1 | TRBV4-1 | CASSQESMNTEAFF
NA | TRBJ2-1 | TRBV29-1 | CSVEVGRGQSSYNEQFF
NA | TRBJ2-5 | TRBV7-2 | CASSKRSGTAGETQYF
NA | TRBJ2-4 | TRBV20-1 | CSARDSQTGKNIQYF
NA | TRBJ2-7 | TRBV10-3 | CAISETGVSYEQYF
NA | TRBJ2-3 | TRBV14 | CASSYTDTQYF
NA | TRBJ2-5 | TRBV6-5 | CASSYAGPPEETQYF
TRBD1 | TRBJ1-4 | TRBV6-1 | CASRPDRGGLEKLFF
TRBD1 | TRBJ1-2 | TRBV6-1 | CASRRTGRYGYTF
NA | TRBJ1-2 | TRBV25-1 | CASSELGGTYGYTF
NA | TRBJ2-2 | TRBV5-1 | CASTLGGTGELFF
NA | TRBJ1-4 | TRBV30 | CACQETTNEKLFF
TRBD1 | TRBJ2-5 | TRBV11-2 | CASSKGQAETQYF
NA | TRBJ2-7 | TRBV7-2 | CASSLLPPGLPYEQYF
NA | TRBJ2-7 | TRBV5-6 | CASSFREFKGEQYF
TRBD2 | TRBJ2-7 | TRBV7-2 | CASNLGGDEQYF
TRBD1 | TRBJ2-3 | TRBV5-1 | CASSFTGGTSTDTQYF
NA | TRBJ2-2 | TRBV12-3/TRBV12-4 | CASSRPVGVNTGELFF
NA | TRBJ2-3 | TRBV12-3/TRBV12-4 | CASSLVGIQGGYTQYF
TRBD2 | TRBJ2-7 | TRBV28 | CASTQLATTYEQYF
TRBD1 | TRBJ1-1 | TRBV18 | CASSPTGTAANTEAFF
NA | TRBJ1-1 | TRBV19 | CASSMDGGTEAFF
NA | TRBJ1-5 | TRBV28 | CASSPGTLQHF
TRBD2 | TRBJ2-4 | TRBV12-3/TRBV12-4 | CASSSGGSGGKNIQYF
NA | TRBJ2-6 | TRBV12-3/TRBV12-4 | CASNNRVWGANVLTF
NA | TRBJ2-3 | TRBV12-3/TRBV12-4 | CASSSGTQDNF
TRBD2 | TRBJ2-7 | TRBV7-2 | CASTKSGTSGYEQYF
NA | TRBJ2-3 | TRBV6-1 | CASSEVRGLGNTQYF
TRBD2 | TRBJ2-4 | TRBV28 | CASSEGFRGDIQYF
TRBD1 | TRBJ1-5 | TRBV11-2 | CASSPGTWDREYQPQHF
TRBD2 | TRBJ2-3 | TRBV29-1 | CSVAGGSGRITDTQYF
NA | TRBJ2-2 | TRBV20-1 | CSARPPRDTGELFF
NA | TRBJ1-5 | TRBV5-5 | CASSLGQGPRNQPQHF
NA | TRBJ2-1 | TRBV20-1 | CSADPTGTNEQFF
NA | TRBJ1-5 | TRBV27 | CASSSIGPKGDQPQHF
NA | TRBJ2-7 | TRBV5-1 | CASSSGQYEQYF
TRBD1 | TRBJ1-2 | TRBV6-5 | CASSYSKQPGGNGYTF
TRBD1 | TRBJ1-2 | TRBV18 | CASSPGTASYGYTF
NA | TRBJ2-5 | TRBV9 | CASSVTVSGQETQYF